This paragraph reports one T cell receptor beta chain. Germline values: CDR1 LGHNA, CDR2 YNFKEQ. This CDR3 spans 14 amino acids. Between the trimmed V and J ends, which lost 5 bases and 1 base, there was a span of 11 bases. A quantity of about 0.5 to 1 ug RNA underwent reverse transcription using random hexamers. The immunoSEQ assay covered 54 Vbeta and 13 Jbeta segments for CDR3. TCRdb reprocessed the immunoSEQ multiplex PCR reads with MiXCR, giving one entry per CDR3 protein. The sample lists around 140,000 distinct CDR3 sequences; around 80% were seen once. This specimen comes from a study of CD8 T cells in Susac syndrome.

This chain links TRBV4-2 with TRBJ1-1; D gene ambiguous. This sequence was found in a human donor with multiple sclerosis. The sample taken for sequencing was CD8+ T cells from PBMCs. As DNA, the CDR3 is TGTGCCAGCAGCTACCCCGCTAGGAACACTGAAGCTTTCTTT. This codes for CASSYPARNTEAFF.